This T cell receptor (beta chain) was documented in a study of blood T cell repertoires in COVID-19. The table lists this clone with a few counts. Participant ages covered about 18 to 90 years across 25 or so US areas. Generated by immunoSEQ multiplex PCR, the TCRdb table keeps only in-frame clones and is missing some. Of 360,000 or so clones detected, less than 90% appear once; the ten largest clones hold 5% to 6%. The CDR3 spans 15 residues. Germline values: CDR1 MNHEY, CDR2 SVGEGT. V lost 2 bases and J lost 3; bases outside the gene matches: 5. The sequenced sample was PBMCs or T cells enriched from blood (not recorded which). The gene calls are TRBV6-2 or TRBV6-3 and TRBJ2-3, with TRBD1 matching 7 bases. This clonotype was obtained from a woman between 45 and 60 years old who had recovered from COVID-19. CDR3: CASSYLMGQTDTQYF. The CDR3 nucleotides read TGTGCCAGCAGTTACCTTATGGGACAGACAGATACGCAGTATTTT.